This T cell receptor beta chain was documented in a study of blood T cell repertoires in COVID-19. As for the study in general: From T cells, B-cell-depleted T cells, or PBMCs came the material, which was cDNA or gDNA.

This CDR3 has 15 amino acids. Per the germline V gene, CDR1 is MNHNY and CDR2 is SVGAGI (reference sequence). Trimming cost V 6 bases and J 2 bases; bases outside gene matches: 7. How the authors handled the data: From reference gene primer amplification, estimates of nucleated cell counts were derived. The protocol was immunoSEQ multiplex PCR, while the TCRdb copy is restricted to in-frame clones and leaves out a portion. V, J and clone size derive from that table, while D and trimming were established from the DNA sequence. The sample lists 370,000 or so clones; roughly 77% were seen once. The sample comprised peripheral blood. The V call is TRBV6-6, the J call TRBJ2-1; TRBD1 matches at 7 bases. This receptor was taken from a human donor with acute or convalescent COVID-19. The donor label of this sample is uncertain. CDR3 sequence reads: CASSQGQPPYNEQFF. The CDR3 DNA follows: TGTGCCAGCAGCCAGGGACAGCCCCCCTACAATGAGCAGTTCTTC.